A single sample is the source of the 16 T cell receptor beta chains below, sequenced in a study of beta chain features in type 1 diabetes listed by TCRdb under 2018. The method was the immunoSEQ multiplex PCR assay. The entire amount of isolated RNA was reverse transcribed using the High Capacity cDNA Reverse Transcription Kit, so the sequenced TCRB transcripts were expressed ones. The table comes from immuneACCESS by way of TCRdb, which keeps in-frame sequences with V and J called. Part of the clones is missing from these tables; in studies checked, under half for an unresolved V gene and the rest for unknown reasons. The sample contains roughly 240,000 clones, 68% of them found a single time. The top ten clones comprise 0.053% of the sample. Sequenced sample: naive CD4+ T cells from blood. The cell subset or site label of this sample denotes: true naive CD4+ T cells. The receptors here all came from a man aged 25-45 years in good health.

The rearrangement uses TRBV29-1 and TRBJ1-4; D is uncertain. Germline CDR1 reads SQVTM; CDR2 reads ANQGSEA. V was trimmed by 6 bases and J by 0 bases, leaving 14 bases between them. The CDR3 is made up of 15 amino acids. In nucleotides, the CDR3 is TGCAGCGTGGGAAGGGAACATGCAACTAATGAAAAACTGTTTTTT. Its translation: CSVGREHATNEKLFF.

This clone has a handful of counts. This chain joins TRBV7-2 and TRBJ2-1; a weak D match, TRBD2 (5 bases). CDR3 length: 13 amino acids. V lost 1 base to trimming and J lost 9 bases, with 10 bases between them. Germline CDR1 reads SGHTA; CDR2 reads FQGNSA. The CDR3 DNA reads TGTGCCAGCAGCTTAGATGAGGGCAGTGAGCAGTTCTTC. Translation gives CASSLDEGSEQFF.

The V and J genes are TRBV4-1 and TRBJ1-5, with D uncertain. Germline CDR1 MGHRA, CDR2 YSYEKL. CDR3 size: 18 residues. Trimming cost V 1 base and J 4 bases, with 20 bases left between them. The CDR3 loop reads CASSQGWAAQDQNQPQHF. CDR3 DNA: TGCGCCAGCAGCCAAGGATGGGCAGCCCAAGACCAAAATCAGCCCCAGCATTTT.

The chain joins TRBV28 to TRBJ2-3; maybe TRBD2 (6 bases). This CDR3 has 14 amino acids. CDR1 is MDHEN, CDR2 SYDVKM, per germline. V shed 8 bases and J shed 3 bases, with 15 bases lying between them. CDR3 nucleotide sequence: TGTGCCAGCCGCGGGGCAGGGACGACAGATACGCAGTATTTT. Translated: CASRGAGTTDTQYF.

The rearrangement uses TRBV9 and TRBJ2-5; the D gene is possibly TRBD2 (7 bases). This CDR3 has 16 residues. CDR1 SGDLS and CDR2 YYNGEE come from the germline V gene. Trimming stripped 2 bases from V and 4 bases from J, with 18 bases between. CDR3 amino acids: CASSVDPARGGETQYF. The CDR3 DNA follows: TGTGCCAGCAGCGTCGACCCCGCTAGGGGGGGAGAGACCCAGTACTTC.

This chain links TRBV30 with TRBJ2-7; D call uncertain. The length of the CDR3 is 13 residues. V lost 4 bases to trimming and J lost 1 base, with 11 bases between them. Germline values: CDR1 GTSNPN, CDR2 SVGIG (reference sequence). The CDR3 region has the DNA TGTGCCTGGAATCCGACAATTTCCTACGAGCAGTACTTC. Residues: CAWNPTISYEQYF.

Only a few counts were recorded for this clone. This rearrangement joins TRBV30 to TRBJ2-3; 9 bases are shared with TRBD2. Germline CDR1 reads GTSNPN; CDR2 reads SVGIG (reference sequence). This CDR3 region has 14 residues. Losses at the gene ends were 2 bases for V and 2 bases for J; bases not matched to a gene: 2. The CDR3 region is CAWSRLADTDTQYF. DNA of the CDR3: TGTGCCTGGAGTCGACTAGCGGACACAGATACGCAGTATTTT.

This clone was seen once. This sequence joins TRBV30 and TRBJ1-4; D unclear. Germline V gene sequence: CDR1 GTSNPN, CDR2 SVGIG (reference sequence). CDR3 size: 10 residues. V was pared by 8 bases and J by 7 bases, with 8 bases between. CDR3 amino acids: CAGSSEKLFF. The CDR3 coding sequence is TGTGCCGGGTCTAGTGAAAAACTGTTTTTT.

The chain uses TRBV11-3 and TRBJ2-7, with D hard to call. The CDR3 totals 12 residues. Germline V gene data show CDR1 as SGHNT and CDR2 as YENEEA. V was shortened by 2 bases and J by 9 bases, with 11 bases between the two germline ends. The CDR3 region has the DNA TGTGCCAGCAGCTTAAAGGGTAGTGGGCAGTACTTC. This translates into CASSLKGSGQYF.

The chain has TRBV7-2 and TRBJ2-7, with D perhaps being TRBD1 or TRBD2 (5 bases each). This CDR3 is 14 amino acids long. In germline, CDR1 is SGHTA, CDR2 FQGNSA. Trimming cost V 0 bases and J 5 bases, with 11 bases left between them. The CDR3 reads CASSLAGTKHEQYF. The CDR3 DNA is TGTGCCAGCAGCTTAGCGGGGACGAAGCACGAGCAGTACTTC. The full variable domain, in which reference TRBV7-2 and TRBJ2-7 provide the parts outside the CDR3, is GAGVSQSPSNKVTEKGKDVELRCDPISGHTALYWYRQSLGQGLEFLIYFQGNSAPDKSGLPSDRFSAERTGGSVSTLTIQRTQQEDSAVYLCASSLAGTKHEQYFGPGTRLTVT.

The chain links TRBV25-1 to TRBJ2-1, with D perhaps being TRBD1 or TRBD2 (5 bases each). Trimming removed 3 bases at V and 10 bases at J, with 19 bases between. The CDR3 covers 15 residues. Germline values: CDR1 MGHDK, CDR2 SYGVNS. For the CDR3, the DNA is TGTGCCAGCAGTGATTCGAGGGTAGGGGATCGGGAGCAGTTCTTC. Its translation is CASSDSRVGDREQFF.

The chain recombines TRBV7-9 with TRBJ2-3; 10 bases are shared with TRBD2. This CDR3 is built from 15 residues. With 5 bases clipped from V and 2 bases from J, the junction kept 4 bases outside the gene matches. Germline assignment: CDR1 SEHNR and CDR2 FQNEAQ (reference sequence). This CDR3 reads CASSQGTSATDTQYF. The CDR3 bases are TGTGCCAGCAGCCAGGGGACTAGCGCCACAGATACGCAGTATTTT.

The chain joins TRBV7-9 to TRBJ2-3; D unresolved. From germline, CDR1 is SEHNR and CDR2 FQNEAQ (reference sequence). The V gene lost 5 bases and the J gene lost 4 bases, with 7 bases spanning the gap. The CDR3 is 12 amino acids. CDR3 amino acids: CASSPLPDTQYF. The CDR3 region has the DNA TGTGCCAGCAGCCCCCTGCCAGATACGCAGTATTTT.

V usage is TRBV30 and J usage is TRBJ2-5; 7 bases are shared with TRBD2. The CDR3 runs to 13 residues. J lost 10 bases, V lost 4 bases, and 12 bases had no gene match. Germline V gives CDR1 GTSNPN, CDR2 SVGIG (reference sequence). In DNA, the CDR3 is TGTGCCTGGACTTCCCTTGAGCGGGGTGGCCAGTACTTC. Residues: CAWTSLERGGQYF.

This clone was counted between two and nine times. The rearrangement uses TRBV30 and TRBJ2-5; D is unclear. The ends were cut back, 0 bases at V and 3 bases at J, with 8 bases in the middle. The germline V gene encodes CDR1 GTSNPN and CDR2 SVGIG (reference sequence). The CDR3 is 13 amino acids. DNA of the CDR3: TGTGCCTGGAGTGTTACTCACAAAGAGACCCAGTACTTC. Protein product: CAWSVTHKETQYF.

This clone occurred once. V and J are TRBV18 and TRBJ1-1; D remains ambiguous. The germline V and J ends were trimmed by 2 bases and 0 bases, with 7 bases remaining between them. Germline lookup yields CDR1 KGHSH and CDR2 LQKENI. The CDR3 runs to 14 residues. The DNA for the CDR3 is TGTGCCAGCTCACCAGGGGTCATGAACACTGAAGCTTTCTTT. Its protein is CASSPGVMNTEAFF.